These T cell receptor beta chains were read from a single sample in a study of OX40 agonist ivuxolimab in advanced cancers. Some clones are missing from TCRdb's copy, which holds only in-frame ones; the method was immunoSEQ multiplex PCR. The sample shows about 76,000 clones, roughly 85% of them seen only once. The sequencing here drew on CD4+ or CD8+ T cells sorted from blood, taken in a trial of the OX40 agonist ivuxolimab. Every receptor here comes from an adult with an advanced solid tumor such as melanoma, head and neck, liver or kidney cancer. Both conserved end residues are part of each CDR3. The order of the fields is V gene, J gene, CDR3 protein.

v_call: TRBV5-1; j_call: TRBJ1-2; cdr3_aa: CASSLDAGLNYGYTF
v_call: TRBV7-6; j_call: TRBJ2-7; cdr3_aa: CASSYGTGGPYEQYF
v_call: TRBV19; j_call: TRBJ1-2; cdr3_aa: CATVGTLGLVYGYTF
v_call: TRBV11-2; j_call: TRBJ2-7; cdr3_aa: CASSLDRGTATYEQYF
v_call: TRBV11-1; j_call: TRBJ2-1; cdr3_aa: CASSLRDSSYNEQFF
v_call: TRBV9; j_call: TRBJ1-3; cdr3_aa: CASSVDLGNTIYF
v_call: TRBV7-2; j_call: TRBJ2-2; cdr3_aa: CASSLDYNTGELFF
v_call: TRBV25-1; j_call: TRBJ1-2; cdr3_aa: CASSEGGGWGDGYTF
v_call: TRBV4-1; j_call: TRBJ1-2; cdr3_aa: CASCSYGYTF
v_call: TRBV7-7; j_call: TRBJ1-2; cdr3_aa: CASSLVRRNYGYTF
v_call: TRBV7-8; j_call: TRBJ1-6; cdr3_aa: CASSLLQYNSPLHF
v_call: TRBV7-5; j_call: TRBJ2-3; cdr3_aa: CARSLENRRGRTDTQYF
v_call: TRBV7-3; j_call: TRBJ2-2; cdr3_aa: CASSSTGVGELFF
v_call: TRBV7-2; j_call: TRBJ1-2; cdr3_aa: CASSPTGLTYGYTF
v_call: TRBV29-1; j_call: TRBJ2-7; cdr3_aa: CSVENQGYEQYF
v_call: TRBV9; j_call: TRBJ2-3; cdr3_aa: CASSVDGSTDTQYF
v_call: TRBV11-3; j_call: TRBJ2-1; cdr3_aa: CASNHRDIPYNEQFF
v_call: TRBV5-5; j_call: TRBJ2-6; cdr3_aa: CASSLRSTGGLSGANVLTF
v_call: TRBV30; j_call: TRBJ2-3; cdr3_aa: CAWSVQGTDTQYF
v_call: TRBV5-4; j_call: TRBJ1-2; cdr3_aa: CASSLVGGGGLGYTF
v_call: TRBV10-3; j_call: TRBJ2-3; cdr3_aa: CAISRDSITDTQYF
v_call: TRBV29-1; j_call: TRBJ2-3; cdr3_aa: CSVEVSSGSDTQYF
v_call: TRBV18; j_call: TRBJ2-7; cdr3_aa: CASSPGQGGNEQYF
v_call: TRBV12-5; j_call: TRBJ1-2; cdr3_aa: CASGLELGGYGYTF